The next 2 T cell receptor beta chains were all read from a single sample in a study of shared clonotypes between healthy human individuals. Data came from immunoSEQ multiplex PCR; TCRdb stores just in-frame clones and leaves some out. The table has about 960,000 clones, approximately 80% seen once; the top ten hold approximately 1.5%. Sequenced input: memory CD4+ T cells sorted from blood. Stated subset: CD45RA-negative fraction. The receptor source for this set is a man aged 18-30 years in good health.

This clone was picked up a small number of times. The chain uses TRBV5-1 and TRBJ2-1; 9 bases agree with TRBD2. The length of the CDR3 is 15 residues. V dropped 7 bases and J dropped 5; count of bases not matched to a gene: 10. Germline V gives CDR1 SGHRS, CDR2 YFSETQ. The CDR3 nucleotides read TGCGCCAGCCACTTAGTAGCGGGGGAGAACAATGAGCAGTTCTTC. Amino acids: CASHLVAGENNEQFF.

J is TRBJ2-3 and V is TRBV5-4; 10 bases line up with TRBD2. The CDR3 loop spans 18 amino acids. V gave up 0 bases and J gave up 3 bases; unmatched junction bases: 10. CDR1 SGHNT and CDR2 YYREEE come from the germline V gene (reference sequence). This CDR3 is CASSLARLAGVGTDTQYF. The CDR3 nucleotides are TGTGCCAGCAGCTTGGCCAGGCTAGCGGGAGTCGGGACAGATACGCAGTATTTT.